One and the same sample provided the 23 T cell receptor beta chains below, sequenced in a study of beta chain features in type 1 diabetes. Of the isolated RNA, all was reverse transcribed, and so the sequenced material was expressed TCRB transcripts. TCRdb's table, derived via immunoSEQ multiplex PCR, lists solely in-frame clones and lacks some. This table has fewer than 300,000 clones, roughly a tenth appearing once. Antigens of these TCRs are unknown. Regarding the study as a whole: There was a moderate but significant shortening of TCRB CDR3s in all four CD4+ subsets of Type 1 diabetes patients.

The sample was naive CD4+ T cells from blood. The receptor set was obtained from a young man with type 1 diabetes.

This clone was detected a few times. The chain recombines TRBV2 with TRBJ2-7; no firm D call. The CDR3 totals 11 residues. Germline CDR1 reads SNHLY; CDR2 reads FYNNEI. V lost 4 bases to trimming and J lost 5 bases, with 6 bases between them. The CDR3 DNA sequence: TGTGCCAGCAGTGCAGGTGACGAGCAGTACTTC. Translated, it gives CASSAGDEQYF.

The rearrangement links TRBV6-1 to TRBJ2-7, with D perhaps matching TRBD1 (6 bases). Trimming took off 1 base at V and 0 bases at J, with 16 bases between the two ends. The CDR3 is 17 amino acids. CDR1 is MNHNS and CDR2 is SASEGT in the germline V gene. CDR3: CASSEGFMGTLSYEQYF. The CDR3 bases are TGTGCCAGCAGTGAAGGTTTTATGGGGACACTCTCCTACGAGCAGTACTTC.

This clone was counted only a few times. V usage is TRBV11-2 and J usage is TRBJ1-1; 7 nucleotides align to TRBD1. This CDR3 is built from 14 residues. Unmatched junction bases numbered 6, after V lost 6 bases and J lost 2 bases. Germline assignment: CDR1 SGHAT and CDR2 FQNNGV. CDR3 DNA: TGTGCCAGCAGTAACGACAGGGACAACACTGAAGCTTTCTTT. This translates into CASSNDRDNTEAFF.

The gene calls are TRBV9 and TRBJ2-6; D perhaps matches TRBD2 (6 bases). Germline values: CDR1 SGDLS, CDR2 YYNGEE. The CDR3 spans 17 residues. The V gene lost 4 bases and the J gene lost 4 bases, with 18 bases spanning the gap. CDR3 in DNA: TGTGCCAGCAGCCCCAGGAGGGGAAAAGAGGGGGCCAACGTCCTGACTTTC. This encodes CASSPRRGKEGANVLTF. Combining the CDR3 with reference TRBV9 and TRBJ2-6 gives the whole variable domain DSGVTQTPKHLITATGQRVTLRCSPRSGDLSVYWYQQSLDQGLQFLIQYYNGEERAKGNILERFSAQQFPDLHSELNLSSLELGDSALYFCASSPRRGKEGANVLTFGAGSRLTVL.

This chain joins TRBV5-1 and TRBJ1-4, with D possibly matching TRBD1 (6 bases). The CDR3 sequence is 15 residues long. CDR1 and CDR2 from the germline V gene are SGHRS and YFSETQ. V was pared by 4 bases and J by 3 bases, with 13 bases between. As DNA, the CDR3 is TGCGCCAGCAGCATCTCCGGGACATCTAATGAAAAACTGTTTTTT. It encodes CASSISGTSNEKLFF.

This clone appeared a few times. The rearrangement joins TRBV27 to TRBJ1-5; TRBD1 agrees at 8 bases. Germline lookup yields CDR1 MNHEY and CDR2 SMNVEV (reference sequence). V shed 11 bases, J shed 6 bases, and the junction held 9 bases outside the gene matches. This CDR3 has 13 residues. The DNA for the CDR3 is TGTGCCGCAGGGGTACAGGGGGGTCAGCCCCAGCATTTT. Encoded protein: CAAGVQGGQPQHF.

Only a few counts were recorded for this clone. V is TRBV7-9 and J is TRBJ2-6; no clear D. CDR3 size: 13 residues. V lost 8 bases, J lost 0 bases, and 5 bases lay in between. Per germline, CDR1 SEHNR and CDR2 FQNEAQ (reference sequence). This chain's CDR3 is CASRSSGANVLTF. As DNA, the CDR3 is TGTGCCAGCCGTTCCTCTGGGGCCAACGTCCTGACTTTC.

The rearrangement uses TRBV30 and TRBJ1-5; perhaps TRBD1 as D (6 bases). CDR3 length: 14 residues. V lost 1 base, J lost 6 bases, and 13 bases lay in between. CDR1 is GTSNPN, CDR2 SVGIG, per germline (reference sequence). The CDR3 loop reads CAWSGVQGGQPQHF. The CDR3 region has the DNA TGTGCCTGGAGTGGGGTACAGGGTGGTCAGCCCCAGCATTTT.

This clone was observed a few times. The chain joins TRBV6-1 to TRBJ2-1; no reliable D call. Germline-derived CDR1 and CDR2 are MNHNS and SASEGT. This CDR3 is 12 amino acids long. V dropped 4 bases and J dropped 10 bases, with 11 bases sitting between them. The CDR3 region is CASSAPRWEQFF. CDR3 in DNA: TGTGCCAGCAGTGCGCCCAGGTGGGAGCAGTTCTTC.

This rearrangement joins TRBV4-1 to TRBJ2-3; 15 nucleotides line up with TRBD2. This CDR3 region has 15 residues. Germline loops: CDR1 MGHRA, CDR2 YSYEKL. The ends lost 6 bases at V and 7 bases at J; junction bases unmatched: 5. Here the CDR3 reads CASRGTSGGLYTQYF. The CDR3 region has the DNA TGCGCCAGCAGAGGGACTAGCGGGGGGTTGTATACGCAGTATTTT.

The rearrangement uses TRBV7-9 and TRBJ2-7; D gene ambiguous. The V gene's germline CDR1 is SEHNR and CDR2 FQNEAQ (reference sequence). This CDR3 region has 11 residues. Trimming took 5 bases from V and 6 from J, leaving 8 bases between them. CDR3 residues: CASSEVREQYF. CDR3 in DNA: TGTGCCAGCAGCGAGGTCCGCGAGCAGTACTTC.

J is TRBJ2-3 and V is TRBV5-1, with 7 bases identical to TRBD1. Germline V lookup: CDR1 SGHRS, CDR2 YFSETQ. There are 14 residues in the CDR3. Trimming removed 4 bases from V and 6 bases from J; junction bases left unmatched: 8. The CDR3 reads CASSPDRERDTQYF. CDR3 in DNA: TGCGCCAGCAGCCCTGACAGGGAACGCGATACGCAGTATTTT.

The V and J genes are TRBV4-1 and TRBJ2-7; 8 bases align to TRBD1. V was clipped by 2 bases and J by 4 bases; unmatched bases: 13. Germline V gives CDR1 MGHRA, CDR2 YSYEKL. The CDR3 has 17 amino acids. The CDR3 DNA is TGCGCCAGCAGCCAAAACCCTGTGGGGACAGGAGTTTACGAGCAGTACTTC. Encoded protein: CASSQNPVGTGVYEQYF.

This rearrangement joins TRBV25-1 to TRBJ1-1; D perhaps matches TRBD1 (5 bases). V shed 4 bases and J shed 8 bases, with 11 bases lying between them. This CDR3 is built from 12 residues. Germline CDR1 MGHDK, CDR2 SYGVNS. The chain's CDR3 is CASSGDSEEAFF. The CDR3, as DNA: TGTGCCAGCAGTGGAGACAGTGAGGAAGCTTTCTTT. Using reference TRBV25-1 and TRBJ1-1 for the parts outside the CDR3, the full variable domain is EADIYQTPRYLVIGTGKKITLECSQTMGHDKMYWYQQDPGMELHLIHYSYGVNSTEKGDLSSESTVSRIRTEHFPLTLESARPSHTSQYLCASSGDSEEAFFGQGTRLTVV.

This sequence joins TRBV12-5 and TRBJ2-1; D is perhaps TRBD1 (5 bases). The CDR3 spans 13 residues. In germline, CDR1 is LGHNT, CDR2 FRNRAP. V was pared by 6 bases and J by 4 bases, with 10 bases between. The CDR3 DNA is TGTGCTAGTGGCCAAGGGGAATACAATGAGCAGTTCTTC. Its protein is CASGQGEYNEQFF.

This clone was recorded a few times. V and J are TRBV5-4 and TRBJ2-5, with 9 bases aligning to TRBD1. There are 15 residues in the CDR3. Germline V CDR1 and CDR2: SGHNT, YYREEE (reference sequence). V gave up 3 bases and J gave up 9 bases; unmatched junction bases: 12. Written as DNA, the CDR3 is TGTGCCAGCAGCTACGTCCGGGACAGGGCCTCATCCCAGTACTTC. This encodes CASSYVRDRASSQYF.

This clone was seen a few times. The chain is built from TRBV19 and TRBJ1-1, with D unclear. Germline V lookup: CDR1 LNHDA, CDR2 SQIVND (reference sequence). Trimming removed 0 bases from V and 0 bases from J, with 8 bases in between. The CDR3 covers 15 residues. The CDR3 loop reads CASSIDESLNTEAFF. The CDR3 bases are TGTGCCAGTAGTATAGATGAGAGTTTGAACACTGAAGCTTTCTTT.

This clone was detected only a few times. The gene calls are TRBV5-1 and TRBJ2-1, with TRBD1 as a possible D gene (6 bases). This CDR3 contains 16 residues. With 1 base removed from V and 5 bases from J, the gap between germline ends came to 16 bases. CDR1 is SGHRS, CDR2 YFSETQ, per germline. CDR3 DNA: TGCGCCAGCAGCTTGTCCACAGGGAGATTTAACAATGAGCAGTTCTTC. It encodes CASSLSTGRFNNEQFF.

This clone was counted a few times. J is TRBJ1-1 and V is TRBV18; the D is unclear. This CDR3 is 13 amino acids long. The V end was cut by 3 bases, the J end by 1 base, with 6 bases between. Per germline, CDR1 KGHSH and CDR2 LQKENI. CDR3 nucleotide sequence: TGTGCCAGCTCACCGACACAGAACACTGAAGCTTTCTTT. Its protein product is CASSPTQNTEAFF.

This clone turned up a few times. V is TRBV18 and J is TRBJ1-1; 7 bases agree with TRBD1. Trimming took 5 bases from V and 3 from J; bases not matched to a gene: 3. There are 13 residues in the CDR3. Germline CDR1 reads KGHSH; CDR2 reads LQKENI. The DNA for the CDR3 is TGTGCCAGCTCAGGAGACAGGGACACTGAAGCTTTCTTT. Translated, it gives CASSGDRDTEAFF. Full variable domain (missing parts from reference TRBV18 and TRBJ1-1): NAGVMQNPRHLVRRRGQEARLRCSPMKGHSHVYWYRQLPEEGLKFMVYLQKENIIDESGMPKERFSAEFPKEGPSILRIQQVVRGDSAAYFCASSGDRDTEAFFGQGTRLTVV.

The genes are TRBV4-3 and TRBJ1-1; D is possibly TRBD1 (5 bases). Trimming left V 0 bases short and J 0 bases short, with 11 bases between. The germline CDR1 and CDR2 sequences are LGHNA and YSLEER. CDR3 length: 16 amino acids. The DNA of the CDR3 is TGCGCCAGCAGCCAAGAGCGGGGCGGCATGAACACTGAAGCTTTCTTT. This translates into CASSQERGGMNTEAFF.

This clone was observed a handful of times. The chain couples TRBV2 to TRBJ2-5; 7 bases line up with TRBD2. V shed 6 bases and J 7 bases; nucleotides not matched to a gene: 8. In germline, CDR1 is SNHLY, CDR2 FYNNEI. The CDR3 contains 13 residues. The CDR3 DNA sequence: TGTGCCAGCAGGCTAGCGGTGTTGGGGACCCAGTACTTC. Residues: CASRLAVLGTQYF.

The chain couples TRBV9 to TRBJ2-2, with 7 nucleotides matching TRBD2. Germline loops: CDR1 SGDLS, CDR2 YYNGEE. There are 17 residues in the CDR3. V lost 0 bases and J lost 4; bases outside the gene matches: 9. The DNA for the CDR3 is TGTGCCAGCAGCGTAGGGATTAGCGGGTCAGGCACCGGGGAGCTGTTTTTT. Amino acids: CASSVGISGSGTGELFF.